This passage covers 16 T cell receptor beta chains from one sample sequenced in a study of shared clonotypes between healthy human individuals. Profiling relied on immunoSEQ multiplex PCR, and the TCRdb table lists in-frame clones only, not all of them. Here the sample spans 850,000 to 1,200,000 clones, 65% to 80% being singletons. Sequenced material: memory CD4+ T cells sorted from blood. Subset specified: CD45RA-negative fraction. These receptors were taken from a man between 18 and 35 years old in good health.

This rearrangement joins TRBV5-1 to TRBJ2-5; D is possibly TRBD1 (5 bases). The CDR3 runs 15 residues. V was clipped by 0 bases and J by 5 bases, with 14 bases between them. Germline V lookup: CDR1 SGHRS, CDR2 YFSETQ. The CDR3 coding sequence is TGCGCCAGCAGCTTGGACCCAGGGTTCGCGGAGACCCAGTACTTC. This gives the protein CASSLDPGFAETQYF.

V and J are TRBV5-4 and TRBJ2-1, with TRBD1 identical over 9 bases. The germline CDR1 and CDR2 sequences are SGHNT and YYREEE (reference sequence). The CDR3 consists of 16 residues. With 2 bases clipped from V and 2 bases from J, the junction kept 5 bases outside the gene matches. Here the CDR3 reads CASSFRQGETYNEQFF. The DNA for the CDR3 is TGTGCCAGCAGCTTTCGACAGGGGGAGACCTACAATGAGCAGTTCTTC. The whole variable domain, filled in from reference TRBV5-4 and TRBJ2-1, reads ETGVTQSPTHLIKTRGQQVTLRCSSQSGHNTVSWYQQALGQGPQFIFQYYREEENGRGNFPPRFSGLQFPNYSSELNVNALELDDSALYLCASSFRQGETYNEQFFGPGTRLTVL.

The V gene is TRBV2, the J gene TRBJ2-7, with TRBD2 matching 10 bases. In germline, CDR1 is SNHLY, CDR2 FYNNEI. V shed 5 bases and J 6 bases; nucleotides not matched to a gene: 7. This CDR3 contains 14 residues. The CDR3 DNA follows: TGTGCCAGCAGTTCAATAGCGGGAGGAGGCGAGCAGTACTTC. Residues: CASSSIAGGGEQYF.

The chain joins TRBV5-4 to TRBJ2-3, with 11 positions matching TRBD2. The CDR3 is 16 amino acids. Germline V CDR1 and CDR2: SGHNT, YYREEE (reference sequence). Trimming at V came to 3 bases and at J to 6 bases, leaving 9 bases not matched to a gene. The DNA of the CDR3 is TGTGCCAGCAGCTCGGGACTAGCGGCCCAGGGGGATACGCAGTATTTT. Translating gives CASSSGLAAQGDTQYF.

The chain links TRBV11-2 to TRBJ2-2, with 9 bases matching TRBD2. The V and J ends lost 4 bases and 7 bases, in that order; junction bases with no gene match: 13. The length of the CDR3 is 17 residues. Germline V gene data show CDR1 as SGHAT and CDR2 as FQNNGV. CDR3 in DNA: TGTGCCAGCAGCTCCAGAGGGGTAGCGGGAGTGGACGGGGAGCTGTTTTTT. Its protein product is CASSSRGVAGVDGELFF.

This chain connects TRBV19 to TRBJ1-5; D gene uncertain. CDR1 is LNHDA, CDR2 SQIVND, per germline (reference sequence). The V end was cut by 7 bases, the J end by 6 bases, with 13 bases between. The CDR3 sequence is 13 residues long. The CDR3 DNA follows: TGTGCCAGTACCCCATCTGCGGGTCAGCCCCAGCATTTT. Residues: CASTPSAGQPQHF.

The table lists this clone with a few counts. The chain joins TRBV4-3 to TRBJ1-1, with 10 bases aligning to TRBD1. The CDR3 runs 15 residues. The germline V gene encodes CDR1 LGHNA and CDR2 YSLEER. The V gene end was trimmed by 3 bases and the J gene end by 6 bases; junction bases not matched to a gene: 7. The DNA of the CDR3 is TGCGCCAGCAGCCAGGCCCGGGACAGGGGTGCTGAAGCTTTCTTT. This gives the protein CASSQARDRGAEAFF.

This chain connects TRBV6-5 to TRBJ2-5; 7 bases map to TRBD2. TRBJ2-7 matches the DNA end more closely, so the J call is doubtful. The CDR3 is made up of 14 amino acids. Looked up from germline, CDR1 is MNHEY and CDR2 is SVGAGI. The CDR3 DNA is TGTGCCAGCAGTTACGGGGAGGGGACCTACGAGCAGTACTTC. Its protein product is CASSYGEGTYEQYF.

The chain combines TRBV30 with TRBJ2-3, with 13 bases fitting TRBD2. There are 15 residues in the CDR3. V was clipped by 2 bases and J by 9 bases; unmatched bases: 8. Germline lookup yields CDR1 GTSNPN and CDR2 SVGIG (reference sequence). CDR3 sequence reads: CAWSFTSGGASTQYF. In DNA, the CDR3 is TGTGCCTGGAGTTTCACTAGCGGGGGGGCCTCGACGCAGTATTTT.

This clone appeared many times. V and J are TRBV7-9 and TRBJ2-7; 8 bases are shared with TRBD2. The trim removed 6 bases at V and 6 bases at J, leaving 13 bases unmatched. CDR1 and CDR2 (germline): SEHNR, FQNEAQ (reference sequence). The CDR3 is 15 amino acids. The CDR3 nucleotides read TGTGCCAGCAGGGAGACTAGCGCGGTACTTAGCGAGCAGTACTTC. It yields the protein CASRETSAVLSEQYF.

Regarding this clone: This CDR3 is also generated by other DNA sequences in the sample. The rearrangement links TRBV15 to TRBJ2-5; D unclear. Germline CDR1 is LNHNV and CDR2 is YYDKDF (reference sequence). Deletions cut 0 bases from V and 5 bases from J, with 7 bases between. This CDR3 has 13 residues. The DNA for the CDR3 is TGTGCCACCAGCAGAGATTTAACGGAGACCCAGTACTTC. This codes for CATSRDLTETQYF.

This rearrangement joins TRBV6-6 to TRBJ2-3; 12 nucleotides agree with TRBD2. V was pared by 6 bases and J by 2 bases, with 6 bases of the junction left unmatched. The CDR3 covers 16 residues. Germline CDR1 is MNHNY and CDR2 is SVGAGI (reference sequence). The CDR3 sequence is CASSPTSGGTTDTQYF. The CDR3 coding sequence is TGTGCCAGCAGCCCTACTAGCGGGGGGACCACAGATACGCAGTATTTT.

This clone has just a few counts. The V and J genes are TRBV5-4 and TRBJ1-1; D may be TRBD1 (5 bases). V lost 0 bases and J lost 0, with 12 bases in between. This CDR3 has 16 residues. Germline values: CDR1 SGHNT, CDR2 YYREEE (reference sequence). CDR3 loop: CASSLGQGIMNTEAFF. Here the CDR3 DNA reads TGTGCCAGCAGCTTGGGGCAGGGCATCATGAACACTGAAGCTTTCTTT.

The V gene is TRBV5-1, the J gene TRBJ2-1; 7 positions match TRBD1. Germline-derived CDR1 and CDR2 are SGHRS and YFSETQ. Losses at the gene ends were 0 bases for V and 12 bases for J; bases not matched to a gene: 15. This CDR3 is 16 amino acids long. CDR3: CASSLGWDSISLAQFF. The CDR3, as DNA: TGCGCCAGCAGCTTGGGGTGGGACAGCATATCTCTTGCGCAGTTCTTC.

The CDR3, as DNA: TGTGCCAGCAGCTTAGGACTTTATCAAGAGACCCAGTACTTC. Translation gives CASSLGLYQETQYF. The rearrangement joins TRBV7-8 to TRBJ2-5, with D uncertain. The CDR3 loop spans 14 amino acids. V was pared by 1 base and J by 2 bases, with 8 bases between. CDR1 and CDR2 from the germline V gene are SGHVS and FQNEAQ.

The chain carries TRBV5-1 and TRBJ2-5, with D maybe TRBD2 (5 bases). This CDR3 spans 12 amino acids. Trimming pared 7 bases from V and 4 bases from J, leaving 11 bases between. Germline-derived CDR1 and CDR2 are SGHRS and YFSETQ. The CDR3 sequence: CASSRTSETQYF. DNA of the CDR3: TGCGCCAGCTCCCGGACTTCAGAGACCCAGTACTTC.